Sequencing of this T cell receptor (beta chain) was carried out in a study of siplizumab effects on memory and regulatory T cells. Profiling relied on immunoSEQ multiplex PCR, and the TCRdb table lists in-frame clones only, not all of them. Of more than 50,000 clones detected, 93% appear once; the ten largest clones hold about 40%. V was pared by 5 bases and J by 3 bases, with 10 bases of the junction left unmatched. The germline CDR1 and CDR2 sequences are SEHNR and FQNEAQ (reference sequence). This CDR3 spans 16 amino acids. The V call is TRBV7-9, the J call TRBJ2-1, with TRBD1 matching over 7 bases. Sequencing was done on a sample of CD8+ T cells sorted from blood. This receptor was obtained from a human donor in good health. The CDR3 DNA is TGTGCCAGCAGCGCCTCGACAGGGAAAGACTACAATGAGCAGTTCTTC. The encoded protein is CASSASTGKDYNEQFF.